The 9 T cell receptor beta chains listed next were all sequenced from one sample in a study of circulating tumor DNA in untreated peripheral T-cell lymphoma. Libraries were prepared by immunoSEQ multiplex PCR; TCRdb keeps only in-frame clonotypes and omits some of them. The table shows thousands of clones, with roughly 80% occurring only once. Material for sequencing was tumor tissue. These receptors were obtained from a human donor with peripheral T-cell lymphoma.

This clone was seen a single time. The chain couples TRBV19 to TRBJ2-7; D assignment may be TRBD1 or TRBD2 (6 bases each). The germline V gene has CDR1 LNHDA and CDR2 SQIVND (reference sequence). V lost 10 bases to trimming and J lost 3 bases, with 25 bases between them. The CDR3 covers 16 residues. The CDR3 sequence: CATQPVGGGFGYEQYF. CDR3 coding DNA: TGTGCCACCCAACCGGTTGGAGGGGGGTTTGGCTACGAGCAGTACTTC.

V and J are TRBV7-2 and TRBJ1-1; D is possibly TRBD1 (6 bases). The CDR3 extends over 14 amino acids. In germline, CDR1 is SGHTA, CDR2 FQGNSA. Trimming cost V 6 bases and J 5 bases, with 16 bases left between them. This CDR3 is CASSSQGRNTEAFF. CDR3 DNA sequence: TGTGCCAGCAGTTCACAGGGCCGGAATACTGAAGCTTTCTTT.

The chain joins TRBV19 to TRBJ1-3; perhaps TRBD1 as D (5 bases). Per the germline V gene, CDR1 is LNHDA and CDR2 is SQIVND (reference sequence). The CDR3 consists of 12 residues. V shed 5 bases and J shed 7 bases, with 9 bases lying between them. The CDR3 region has the DNA TGTGCCAGTAGTCCTGGGACCAACACCATATATTTT. Protein product: CASSPGTNTIYF.

The V gene is TRBV6-8, the J gene TRBJ2-7; D possibly corresponds to TRBD1 (6 bases). CDR3 length: 15 residues. With 5 bases removed from V and 6 bases from J, the gap between germline ends came to 20 bases. The germline V gene encodes CDR1 MNHGY and CDR2 SAAAGT. For the CDR3, the DNA is TGTGCCAGCAGTGAGGGAACAGGGCCCACCTCCGAGCAGTACTTC. Translating gives CASSEGTGPTSEQYF.

The rearrangement uses TRBV9 and TRBJ2-1; 10 nucleotides match TRBD2. Germline-derived CDR1 and CDR2 are SGDLS and YYNGEE. The CDR3 runs 15 residues. J was trimmed by 7 bases and V by 7 bases; bases with no gene match: 11. CDR3: CASHPAGGPLNEQFF. CDR3 in DNA: TGTGCCAGCCACCCAGCGGGGGGGCCGTTGAATGAGCAGTTCTTC.

This chain's CDR3 is CASRDGRTIYGYTF. CDR3 DNA sequence: TGTGCCAGCAGGGACGGCAGAACAATTTATGGCTACACCTTC. This chain links TRBV6-8 with TRBJ1-2, with D hard to call. Trimming left V 6 bases short and J 5 bases short, with 16 bases between. In germline, CDR1 is MNHGY, CDR2 SAAAGT. The CDR3 is 14 residues long.

The rearrangement uses TRBV19 and TRBJ1-5; 7 bases align to TRBD1. This CDR3 comprises 15 residues. Germline trimming cut 6 bases from V and 5 bases from J; bases unmatched to any gene: 10. The germline V gene encodes CDR1 LNHDA and CDR2 SQIVND (reference sequence). In nucleotides, the CDR3 is TGTGCCAGTAGGAAGAGGGACAGAGATGATCAGCCCCAGCATTTT. This translates into CASRKRDRDDQPQHF.

This chain links TRBV6-8 with TRBJ2-7; possible D gene TRBD1, 6 bases. The V gene's germline CDR1 is MNHGY and CDR2 SAAAGT. V lost 4 bases to trimming and J lost 2 bases, with 15 bases between them. The CDR3 has 15 amino acids. CDR3 residues: CASSLGQGRPYEQYF. The CDR3, as DNA: TGTGCCAGCAGTTTAGGGCAGGGGCGACCCTACGAGCAGTACTTC.

In its sample, this clone was seen once. The chain couples TRBV1 to TRBJ2-5; the table gives TRBD1 as D, unverified against the DNA. The end of the DNA is better explained by TRBJ2-7, so the J call may be wrong. TRBV1 is assigned pseudogene status. There are 13 residues in the CDR3. CDR3 sequence reads: CASSPGGSYEQYF. The CDR3 nucleotides are TGCGCCAGCAGCCCAGGGGGCTCCTACGAGCAGTACTTC.